This T cell receptor (beta chain) was found in a study of blood T cell repertoires in COVID-19. Overall study context: Sample material is recorded as cDNA or gDNA derived from T cells, B-cell-depleted T cells, or PBMCs.

The repertoire was sequenced with immunoSEQ multiplex PCR; TCRdb's copy has only in-frame clones and lacks some. Of 140,000 to 150,000 clones in the sample, around 85% were seen once. This CDR3 has 10 residues. Germline lookup yields CDR1 SEHNR and CDR2 FQNEAQ (reference sequence). The J gene is TRBJ1-2, the V gene TRBV7-9; the match to TRBD1 covers 7 bases. This clonotype was obtained from a woman in her thirties or forties who had recovered from COVID-19. Sequenced: PBMCs or T cells enriched from blood (not recorded which). CDR3 protein: CGTGEEGYTF. CDR3 sequence (DNA): TGTGGAACAGGGGAGGAAGGCTACACCTTC. The variable domain in full, completed from reference TRBV7-9 and TRBJ1-2, reads DTGVSQNPRHKITKRGQNVTFRCDPISEHNRLYWYRQTLGQGPEFLTYFQNEAQLEKSRLLSDRFSAERPKGSFSTLEIQRTEQGDSAMYLCGTGEEGYTFGSGTRLTVV.